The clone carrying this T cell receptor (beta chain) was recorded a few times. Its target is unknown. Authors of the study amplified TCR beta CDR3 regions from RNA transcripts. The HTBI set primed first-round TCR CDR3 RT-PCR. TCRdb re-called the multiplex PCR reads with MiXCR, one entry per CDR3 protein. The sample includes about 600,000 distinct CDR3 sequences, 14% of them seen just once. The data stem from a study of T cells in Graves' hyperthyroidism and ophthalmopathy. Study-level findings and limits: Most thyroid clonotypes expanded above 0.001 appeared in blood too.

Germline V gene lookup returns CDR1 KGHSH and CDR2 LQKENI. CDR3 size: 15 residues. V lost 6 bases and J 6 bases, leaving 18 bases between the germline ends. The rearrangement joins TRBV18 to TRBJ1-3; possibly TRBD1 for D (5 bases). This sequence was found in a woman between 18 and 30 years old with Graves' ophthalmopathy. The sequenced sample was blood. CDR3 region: CASSPGPKQTNTIYF. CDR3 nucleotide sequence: TGTGCCAGCTCCCCGGGACCGAAGCAGACAAACACCATATATTTT.